This T cell receptor beta chain was obtained from a study of blood T cell repertoires in COVID-19. Participant ages covered about 18 to 95 years across 24 US areas. Losses at the gene ends were 6 bases for V and 2 bases for J; bases not matched to a gene: 10. The CDR3 loop spans 16 amino acids. CDR1 SNHLY and CDR2 FYNNEI come from the germline V gene. Measured with immunoSEQ multiplex PCR; TCRdb has only the in-frame clones, and not every one. The profile shows approximately 470,000 clones, about 90% of them singletons. Specimen: PBMCs or T cells enriched from blood (not recorded which). This sequence was found in a woman aged 18 to 35 who had recovered from COVID-19. V gene TRBV2 combines with J gene TRBJ2-4; TRBD1 matches 7 bases. The CDR3 region has the DNA TGTGCCAGCAGCGAGGGGGCGGGTGCTACCAAAAACATTCAGTACTTC. Encoded protein: CASSEGAGATKNIQYF. Full variable domain (missing parts from reference TRBV2 and TRBJ2-4): EPEVTQTPSHQVTQMGQEVILRCVPISNHLYFYWYRQILGQKVEFLVSFYNNEISEKSEIFDDQFSVERPDGSNFTLKIRSTKLEDSAMYFCASSEGAGATKNIQYFGAGTRLSVL.